Below, one T cell receptor (beta chain) is given with its context. This entry comes from a study of blood T cell repertoires in COVID-19. The CDR3 runs to 14 residues. The junction had 5 bases not matched to a gene; V was cut back by 3 bases and J by 7 bases. Germline V CDR1 and CDR2: SGDLS, YYNGEE. Sequencing used immunoSEQ multiplex PCR; TCRdb keeps in-frame clones, though not all of them. The sample holds 60,000 to 80,000 clones, around 89% seen once. The sequenced sample was peripheral blood. The V gene is TRBV9, the J gene TRBJ1-2; TRBD1 matches 11 bases. The sequence derives from a man between 60 and 75 years old with acute or convalescent COVID-19. CDR3 sequence reads: CASSAGQGDSGYTF. CDR3 coding DNA: TGTGCCAGCAGCGCGGGACAGGGGGACAGTGGCTACACCTTC.